The 23 T cell receptor beta chains below come from one sample, sequenced in a study of cytomegalovirus exposure and HLA in healthy donors. Using immunoSEQ multiplex PCR, the repertoire was profiled, and TCRdb retains in-frame clones only, with some absent. The sample yields tens of thousands of clones, roughly 80% seen once. Sequenced input: PBMCs. These receptors originate from a young woman in good health and CMV-seropositive.

This clone has only one observation. CDR3 bases: TGCAGCGTGGGGCGAGCTTTCTTT. This translates into CSVGRAFF. The gene calls are TRBV29-1 and TRBJ1-1; possibly TRBD1 for D (5 bases). Germline CDR1 and CDR2: SQVTM and ANQGSEA. V was cut by 6 bases and J by 10 bases, with 6 bases left in between. The CDR3 runs 8 residues.

This clone appeared once. The V gene is TRBV18, the J gene TRBJ2-1; TRBD2 agrees at 7 bases. The CDR3 spans 13 residues. Germline V lookup: CDR1 KGHSH, CDR2 LQKENI. The junction had 5 bases not matched to a gene; V was cut back by 11 bases and J by 1 base. The CDR3 sequence: CAGRRGSYNEQFF. CDR3 coding DNA: TGTGCCGGTCGGCGGGGGTCCTACAATGAGCAGTTCTTC.

A word on this clone: Other nucleotide sequences in the sample specify the same CDR3. This chain uses TRBV7-9 with TRBJ2-7; TRBD1 aligns across 9 bases. V dropped 4 bases and J dropped 4; count of bases not matched to a gene: 5. The germline V gene encodes CDR1 SEHNR and CDR2 FQNEAQ (reference sequence). The CDR3 runs to 14 residues. CDR3 nucleotides: TGTGCCAGCAGCTCTCCGGGACAGGGATACGAGCAGTACTTC. This encodes CASSSPGQGYEQYF.

This clone showed up just a few times. The chain has TRBV4-2 and TRBJ2-7; 7 bases line up with TRBD1. The CDR3 has 14 amino acids. V dropped 0 bases and J dropped 5; count of bases not matched to a gene: 4. Germline V gene sequence: CDR1 LGHNA, CDR2 YNFKEQ. DNA for the CDR3: TGTGCCAGCAGCCAAGAGTCGCAGGGGGACGAGCAGTACTTC. This translates into CASSQESQGDEQYF.

The chain couples TRBV29-1 to TRBJ2-1, with D possibly TRBD2 on 5 matching bases. Germline CDR1 SQVTM, CDR2 ANQGSEA. Trimming pared 5 bases from V and 0 bases from J, leaving 17 bases between. CDR3 length equals 16 residues. The CDR3 sequence is CSVRRASRDSYNEQFF. Written as DNA, the CDR3 is TGCAGCGTTCGTCGGGCCTCACGGGACTCCTACAATGAGCAGTTCTTC.

This clone was found once. This rearrangement joins TRBV5-1 to TRBJ2-3; 12 nucleotides agree with TRBD2. The ends lost 2 bases at V and 2 bases at J; junction bases unmatched: 12. This CDR3 region has 19 residues. Germline loops: CDR1 SGHRS, CDR2 YFSETQ. CDR3 region: CASSFLPSGGASNTDTQYF. The CDR3 DNA sequence: TGCGCCAGCAGCTTCCTACCTAGCGGGGGGGCCTCTAACACAGATACGCAGTATTTT.

V and J are TRBV4-3 and TRBJ2-2; possibly TRBD2 for D (6 bases). Trimming pared 1 base from V and 2 bases from J, leaving 11 bases between. This CDR3 comprises 16 residues. Germline assignment: CDR1 LGHNA and CDR2 YSLEER. The CDR3 DNA reads as TGCGCCAGCAGCCAAGGAAGCGGGCGAAACACCGGGGAGCTGTTTTTT. It translates to CASSQGSGRNTGELFF.

The V call is TRBV7-2, the J call TRBJ1-2; a weak D match, TRBD1 (5 bases). The CDR3 consists of 15 residues. Deletions cut 1 base from V and 5 bases from J, with 14 bases between. Germline V gene data show CDR1 as SGHTA and CDR2 as FQGNSA. The CDR3: CASSLVSGVHYGYTF. CDR3 in DNA: TGTGCCAGCAGCTTAGTATCGGGGGTCCATTATGGCTACACCTTC.

J is TRBJ1-3 and V is TRBV28; possible D gene TRBD1, 5 bases. Trimming took off 3 bases at V and 0 bases at J, with 15 bases between the two ends. The CDR3 totals 17 residues. Germline V lookup: CDR1 MDHEN, CDR2 SYDVKM. The CDR3 here is CASSLAFTGDSGNTIYF. CDR3 nucleotides: TGTGCCAGCAGTTTGGCGTTTACAGGAGACTCTGGAAACACCATATATTTT.

V and J are TRBV5-6 and TRBJ1-2; TRBD1 might be the D (6 bases). Germline V lookup: CDR1 SGHDT, CDR2 YYEEEE. The ends were cut back, 1 base at V and 7 bases at J, with 11 bases in the middle. The CDR3 is 13 residues long. This CDR3 reads CASSLLRGAGYTF. The CDR3 DNA is TGTGCCAGCAGCTTGCTCAGGGGAGCTGGCTACACCTTC.

V usage is TRBV4-1 and J usage is TRBJ2-1, with TRBD2 matching 7 bases. V shed 5 bases, J shed 0 bases, and the junction held 4 bases outside the gene matches. CDR3 length: 15 residues. In germline, CDR1 is MGHRA, CDR2 YSYEKL. The CDR3 DNA is TGCGCCAGCAGCACCGGACTAGGCTCCTACAATGAGCAGTTCTTC. It translates to CASSTGLGSYNEQFF.

This chain uses TRBV4-3 with TRBJ1-2, with a weak D call TRBD1 (5 bases). Trimming removed 3 bases from V and 3 bases from J, with 14 bases in between. Looked up from germline, CDR1 is LGHNA and CDR2 is YSLEER. The CDR3 extends over 15 amino acids. The CDR3 loop reads CASSHRVTADYGYTF. The CDR3 DNA reads as TGCGCCAGCAGCCACCGCGTGACAGCTGACTATGGCTACACCTTC.

This sequence joins TRBV7-2 and TRBJ2-7; 7 bases are a match to TRBD1. This CDR3 comprises 17 residues. Germline values: CDR1 SGHTA, CDR2 FQGNSA. Trimming removed 0 bases from V and 4 bases from J; junction bases left unmatched: 12. This CDR3 reads CASSLAISTGWNYEQYF. CDR3 DNA sequence: TGTGCCAGCAGCTTAGCGATTTCGACAGGGTGGAATTACGAGCAGTACTTC.

The V and J genes are TRBV28 and TRBJ2-7, with TRBD1 as a possible D gene (6 bases). Germline-derived CDR1 and CDR2 are MDHEN and SYDVKM. The CDR3 is made up of 13 amino acids. Trimming left V 8 bases short and J 0 bases short, with 11 bases between. The CDR3 coding sequence is TGTGCCAGCGGGGGCGCGAACTCCTACGAGCAGTACTTC. Amino acids: CASGGANSYEQYF.

This CDR3 is CASKRSSQETQYF. In DNA, the CDR3 is TGTGCCAGCAAGCGATCTAGTCAAGAGACCCAGTACTTC. This rearrangement joins TRBV2 to TRBJ2-5; D remains unclear. CDR1 is SNHLY, CDR2 FYNNEI, per germline. The CDR3 contains 13 residues. Deletions cut 7 bases from V and 2 bases from J, with 11 bases between.

This chain links TRBV5-4 with TRBJ1-1, with TRBD1 matching over 9 bases. After removal of 4 bases from V and 3 bases from J, the junction contained 10 bases not matched to a gene. Germline assignment: CDR1 SGHNT and CDR2 YYREEE (reference sequence). The CDR3 covers 16 residues. The CDR3 is CASSTPGQGSDTEAFF. In nucleotides, the CDR3 is TGTGCCAGCAGCACTCCGGGACAGGGCTCGGACACTGAAGCTTTCTTT.

The chain combines TRBV6-6 with TRBJ2-4; 10 bases align to TRBD2. The CDR3 spans 14 residues. From germline, CDR1 is MNHNY and CDR2 SVGAGI (reference sequence). V shed 0 bases and J 15 bases; nucleotides not matched to a gene: 8. The CDR3 sequence is CASSYSQRGGHPYF. In nucleotides, the CDR3 is TGTGCCAGCAGTTACTCGCAGCGGGGGGGCCATCCGTACTTC.

The J gene is TRBJ2-7, the V gene TRBV28; D is possibly TRBD2 (6 bases). With 6 bases removed from V and 6 bases from J, the gap between germline ends came to 18 bases. The CDR3 contains 14 residues. Per the germline V gene, CDR1 is MDHEN and CDR2 is SYDVKM. In nucleotides, the CDR3 is TGTGCCAGCAGGTCGCCCGGGGGACGTTCCGAGCAGTACTTC. This translates into CASRSPGGRSEQYF.

This clone has just a few counts. One junction end disagrees with the germline gene, perhaps due to a read error. The chain links TRBV18 to TRBJ1-2, with D hard to call. The CDR3 extends over 10 amino acids. Per germline, CDR1 KGHSH and CDR2 LQKENI. The CDR3 loop is CASSPPFRPF. For the CDR3, the DNA is TGTGCCAGCTCACCACCGTTCAGGCCCTTC.

The chain has TRBV28 and TRBJ2-3, with 10 bases aligning to TRBD1. Germline values: CDR1 MDHEN, CDR2 SYDVKM. CDR3 length equals 15 residues. With 6 bases clipped from V and 1 base from J, the junction kept 4 bases outside the gene matches. DNA for the CDR3: TGTGCCAGCAGCCCCGGGACAGGGGGCACAGATACGCAGTATTTT. This codes for CASSPGTGGTDTQYF.

The gene calls are TRBV28 and TRBJ2-7; 11 positions agree with TRBD1. The CDR3 totals 13 residues. Germline V gene lookup returns CDR1 MDHEN and CDR2 SYDVKM. The ends lost 7 bases at V and 3 bases at J; junction bases unmatched: 2. CDR3 protein: CASTGQGVYEQYF. The CDR3 coding sequence is TGTGCCAGCACGGGACAGGGGGTCTACGAGCAGTACTTC. The variable domain in full, with the rest retrieved from reference TRBV28 and TRBJ2-7, is DVKVTQSSRYLVKRTGEKVFLECVQDMDHENMFWYRQDPGLGLRLIYFSYDVKMKEKGDIPEGYSVSREKKERFSLILESASTNQTSMYLCASTGQGVYEQYFGPGTRLTVT.

The chain employs TRBV14 and TRBJ2-1; 10 bases are a match to TRBD2. Germline V gene lookup returns CDR1 SGHDN and CDR2 FVKESK. CDR3 size: 15 residues. Losses at the gene ends were 5 bases for V and 7 bases for J; bases not matched to a gene: 8. The CDR3 nucleotides read TGTGCCAGCAGCGCCCTAGCGGGGGTGAATAATGAGCAGTTCTTC. Protein sequence: CASSALAGVNNEQFF.

The chain uses TRBV2 and TRBJ1-1; possible D gene TRBD1, 6 bases. CDR3 length: 17 amino acids. CDR1 is SNHLY and CDR2 is FYNNEI in the germline V gene. V was trimmed by 2 bases and J by 1 base, leaving 17 bases between them. The CDR3 coding sequence is TGTGCCAGCAGTGAATTTGGGGGCCTGGGCCCGAACACTGAAGCTTTCTTT. It yields the protein CASSEFGGLGPNTEAFF.